This T cell receptor (beta chain) was identified in a study of OX40 agonist ivuxolimab in advanced cancers. Of note for this clone: Its antigen remains unknown.

The CDR3 contains 17 residues. Germline-derived CDR1 and CDR2 are SGHTS and YDEGEE. V was clipped by 1 base and J by 0 bases; unmatched bases: 9. Here immunoSEQ multiplex PCR was the method, and the copy in TCRdb shows in-frame clones only, minus some. Here the sample spans around 99,000 clones, less than 95% being singletons. Study-wide results and caveats: By week 6 at 0.1 to 3.0 mg/kg, blood CD4+ and CD8+ T cells had expanded clonally.

This chain uses TRBV5-8 with TRBJ1-1, with TRBD1 matching 7 bases. The source was CD4+ or CD8+ T cells sorted from blood, collected in a trial of the OX40 agonist ivuxolimab. The receptor was derived from an adult with an advanced solid tumor such as melanoma, head and neck, liver or kidney cancer. The CDR3 region is CASSLSRDRALNTEAFF. The CDR3 DNA sequence: TGTGCCAGCAGCTTGTCCCGGGACAGAGCTTTGAACACTGAAGCTTTCTTT.